The rows below give T cell receptor beta chains drawn from one sample of a study of molecular identifiers for immune sequencing clone quantification. TCRdb ran MiXCR on the PCR reads and lists one entry per CDR3 protein. The sample contains fewer than 350,000 distinct CDR3 sequences, about a fifth of which appear only once. Specimen: naive CD8+ T cells from blood, with Jurkat cell RNA spiked in. Every receptor here comes from a human donor in good health. Some libraries in this study had Jurkat cell RNA spiked in. Each CDR3 is given with its conserved first and last residue. Fields, in order: V gene, D gene, clone size, J gene, CDR3 DNA, CDR3 protein. The D gene is left open where the match is weak. Clone size, where shown, is once, few, many, or a class for clones that have expanded.

v_gene: TRBV19; d_gene: TRBD1; abundance: many; j_gene: TRBJ2-7; CDR3nt: TGTGCCAGTAGTATGGGCGACAGGGGAACGTTCCACGAGCAGTACTTC; CDR3aa: CASSMGDRGTFHEQYF
v_gene: TRBV19; d_gene: .; abundance: .; j_gene: TRBJ1-1; CDR3nt: TGTGCCAGTAGTATTTCGCGTTGGGGGAACACTGAAGCTCTCTTT; CDR3aa: CASSISRWGNTEALF
v_gene: TRBV5-6; d_gene: .; abundance: .; j_gene: TRBJ2-3; CDR3nt: TGTGCCAGCAGGGACGCTCGCACAGATACGCAGTATTTT; CDR3aa: CASRDARTDTQYF
v_gene: TRBV30; d_gene: .; abundance: many; j_gene: TRBJ2-5; CDR3nt: TGTGCCTGGAGTGAGTTAGGCCAAGAGACCCAGTACTTC; CDR3aa: CAWSELGQETQYF
v_gene: TRBV7-2; d_gene: .; abundance: many; j_gene: TRBJ2-7; CDR3nt: TGTGCCAGCAGCCTATACTCCGGGAGCTCCTACGAGCAGTACTTC; CDR3aa: CASSLYSGSSYEQYF
v_gene: TRBV30; d_gene: .; abundance: many; j_gene: TRBJ2-6; CDR3nt: TGTGCCTGGAGTGTAAAGTCTGGGGCCAACGTCCTGACTTTC; CDR3aa: CAWSVKSGANVLTF
v_gene: TRBV19; d_gene: .; abundance: many; j_gene: TRBJ1-2; CDR3nt: TGTGCCAGTAAACCTTCAGGGGCACCCTATGGCTACACCTTC; CDR3aa: CASKPSGAPYGYTF
v_gene: TRBV19; d_gene: TRBD1; abundance: many; j_gene: TRBJ2-7; CDR3nt: TGTGCCAGTAGTATCGGGACAGGCACCACCTACGAGCAGTACTTC; CDR3aa: CASSIGTGTTYEQYF
v_gene: TRBV7-2; d_gene: TRBD1; abundance: .; j_gene: TRBJ2-3; CDR3nt: TGTGCCAGCAGCTCCGGGACAGGTTTTTATAGCACAGATACGCAGTATTTT; CDR3aa: CASSSGTGFYSTDTQYF
v_gene: TRBV30; d_gene: .; abundance: many; j_gene: TRBJ2-7; CDR3nt: TGTGCCTGGAGTGCAGGGAAGTTCTCCGAGCAGTACTTC; CDR3aa: CAWSAGKFSEQYF
v_gene: TRBV6-2/TRBV6-3; d_gene: .; abundance: many; j_gene: TRBJ1-5; CDR3nt: TGTGCCAGCACATCAGTGAATAGCAATCAGCCCCAGCATTTT; CDR3aa: CASTSVNSNQPQHF
v_gene: TRBV24-1; d_gene: .; abundance: many; j_gene: TRBJ2-2; CDR3nt: TGTGCCACCAGTGATCCGAATACCGGGGAGCTGTTTTTT; CDR3aa: CATSDPNTGELFF
v_gene: TRBV12-3/TRBV12-4; d_gene: .; abundance: few; j_gene: TRBJ2-1; CDR3nt: TGTGCCAGCAGTTTACGAGGGGGGGGGTGGGACGAATACAATGAGCAGTTCTTC; CDR3aa: CASSLRGGGWDEYNEQFF
v_gene: TRBV4-1; d_gene: .; abundance: .; j_gene: TRBJ2-1; CDR3nt: TGCGCCAGCAGCCAAGGGGCCATTTTTGGTCCGAGCTCCTACAATGAGCAGTTCTTC; CDR3aa: CASSQGAIFGPSSYNEQFF
v_gene: TRBV27; d_gene: .; abundance: .; j_gene: TRBJ2-7; CDR3nt: TGTGCCAGCAGTTTTAAGGTAGCCTACGAGCAGTACTTC; CDR3aa: CASSFKVAYEQYF
v_gene: TRBV10-3; d_gene: .; abundance: many; j_gene: TRBJ2-7; CDR3nt: TGTGCCATCAGTGAATATTGGGGAACCTACGAGCAGTACTTC; CDR3aa: CAISEYWGTYEQYF
v_gene: TRBV24-1; d_gene: TRBD1; abundance: few; j_gene: TRBJ2-3; CDR3nt: TGTGCCACCAGTGATCTACAGGGGAGAGATACGCAGTATTTT; CDR3aa: CATSDLQGRDTQYF
v_gene: TRBV4-1; d_gene: TRBD2; abundance: many; j_gene: TRBJ2-7; CDR3nt: TGCGCCAGCAGCCAAGAACTAGCGGCAACCTACGAGCAGTACTTC; CDR3aa: CASSQELAATYEQYF
v_gene: TRBV7-9; d_gene: .; abundance: .; j_gene: TRBJ2-1; CDR3nt: TGTGCCAGCAGCCCAGTGACTAGGGCTTACAATGAGCAGTTCTTC; CDR3aa: CASSPVTRAYNEQFF
v_gene: TRBV12-3/TRBV12-4; d_gene: .; abundance: many; j_gene: TRBJ2-7; CDR3nt: TGTGCCAGCAGTGTCGTCATGAGGGAAGGCGAGCAGTACTTC; CDR3aa: CASSVVMREGEQYF
v_gene: TRBV20-1; d_gene: .; abundance: few; j_gene: TRBJ1-1; CDR3nt: TGCAGTGCTAGTGCAGAGAACACTGAAGCTTTCTTT; CDR3aa: CSASAENTEAFF
v_gene: TRBV11-2; d_gene: TRBD2; abundance: many; j_gene: TRBJ2-3; CDR3nt: TGTGCCAGCAGCTTGGGGACTAGCGGGCCCACAGATACGCAGTATTTT; CDR3aa: CASSLGTSGPTDTQYF
v_gene: TRBV19; d_gene: TRBD1; abundance: few; j_gene: TRBJ1-5; CDR3nt: TGTGCCAGTAGCCCGGACAGGCTCAATCAGCCCCAGCATTTT; CDR3aa: CASSPDRLNQPQHF
v_gene: TRBV5-4; d_gene: TRBD1; abundance: many; j_gene: TRBJ2-3; CDR3nt: TGTGCCAGCAGGACCACAGGGGGCGGCGCAGATACGCAGTATTTT; CDR3aa: CASRTTGGGADTQYF
v_gene: TRBV12-3/TRBV12-4; d_gene: .; abundance: many; j_gene: TRBJ2-2; CDR3nt: TGTGCCACCTCCCCCTGGGTCTACCCGAGGAACACCGGGGAGCTGTTTTTT; CDR3aa: CATSPWVYPRNTGELFF
v_gene: TRBV2; d_gene: .; abundance: few; j_gene: TRBJ2-1; CDR3nt: TGTGCCAGCCTAATGGCGGTATTCTACAATGAGCAGCTCTTC; CDR3aa: CASLMAVFYNEQLF
v_gene: TRBV13; d_gene: .; abundance: few; j_gene: TRBJ1-4; CDR3nt: TGTGCCAGCAGTTGGGCCCTAGGGCCAACTAATGAAAAACTGTTTTTT; CDR3aa: CASSWALGPTNEKLFF
v_gene: TRBV28; d_gene: TRBD2; abundance: .; j_gene: TRBJ2-1; CDR3nt: TGTGCCAGCAGTCGAGGACTAGCGGGAGGGCCCATTTCCTACAATGAGCAGTTCTTC; CDR3aa: CASSRGLAGGPISYNEQFF
v_gene: TRBV7-6; d_gene: TRBD2; abundance: many; j_gene: TRBJ2-7; CDR3nt: TGTGCCAGCAGCTTAATGGCGGGGGTGACTACGGGGCAGTACTTC; CDR3aa: CASSLMAGVTTGQYF
v_gene: TRBV18; d_gene: .; abundance: many; j_gene: TRBJ1-2; CDR3nt: TGTGCCAGCTCACCAGACTATGGCTACACCTTC; CDR3aa: CASSPDYGYTF
v_gene: TRBV7-9; d_gene: TRBD1; abundance: many; j_gene: TRBJ1-1; CDR3nt: TGTGCCAGCAGCCCAGCGGGACAGGAAGCTTTCTTT; CDR3aa: CASSPAGQEAFF
v_gene: TRBV7-9; d_gene: .; abundance: many; j_gene: TRBJ2-5; CDR3nt: TGTGCCAGCAGTCCGACTGAAGAAGAGACCCAGTACTTC; CDR3aa: CASSPTEEETQYF
v_gene: TRBV12-3/TRBV12-4; d_gene: .; abundance: many; j_gene: TRBJ1-1; CDR3nt: TGTGCCAGCAGACAAACAGGGTTCACTGAAGCTTTCTTT; CDR3aa: CASRQTGFTEAFF
v_gene: TRBV5-1; d_gene: .; abundance: .; j_gene: TRBJ1-1; CDR3nt: TGCGCCAGCAGCGGGCGGGGGGCGAACACTGAAGCTTTCTTT; CDR3aa: CASSGRGANTEAFF
v_gene: TRBV5-4; d_gene: .; abundance: many; j_gene: TRBJ2-3; CDR3nt: TGTGCCAGCAGCTTGGCTAGCGACCGCACAGATACGCAGTATTTT; CDR3aa: CASSLASDRTDTQYF
v_gene: TRBV24-1; d_gene: TRBD2; abundance: many; j_gene: TRBJ2-1; CDR3nt: TGTGCCACCAGTGATTTCAGGACTAGTCCCTACAATGAGCAGTTCTTC; CDR3aa: CATSDFRTSPYNEQFF
v_gene: TRBV28; d_gene: .; abundance: many; j_gene: TRBJ1-1; CDR3nt: TGTGCCAGCAGTTTCCCCGCCGTGAGCACTGAAGCTTTCTTT; CDR3aa: CASSFPAVSTEAFF
v_gene: TRBV6-2/TRBV6-3; d_gene: .; abundance: few; j_gene: TRBJ2-1; CDR3nt: TGTGCCAGCAGTTACCCGCCCCACCCCGGTGAGCAGTTCTTC; CDR3aa: CASSYPPHPGEQFF
v_gene: TRBV6-5; d_gene: TRBD1; abundance: many; j_gene: TRBJ2-1; CDR3nt: TGTGCCAGCAGTTACAGGGGGCGCGGCAATGAGCAGTTCTTC; CDR3aa: CASSYRGRGNEQFF
v_gene: TRBV27; d_gene: TRBD1; abundance: .; j_gene: TRBJ2-7; CDR3nt: TGTGCCAGCAGTCCTTCAGGGGGATCTGGCTACGAGCAGTACTTC; CDR3aa: CASSPSGGSGYEQYF
v_gene: TRBV7-2; d_gene: TRBD1; abundance: .; j_gene: TRBJ2-7; CDR3nt: TGTGCCAGCAGCCCCTGGACAGGGGACTACGAGCAGTACTTC; CDR3aa: CASSPWTGDYEQYF
v_gene: TRBV12-3/TRBV12-4; d_gene: TRBD2; abundance: many; j_gene: TRBJ2-5; CDR3nt: TGTGCCAGCAGTTCGCCGGGACTAGCGGTACAAGAGACCCAGTACTTC; CDR3aa: CASSSPGLAVQETQYF
v_gene: TRBV2; d_gene: TRBD1; abundance: .; j_gene: TRBJ1-1; CDR3nt: TGTGCCACCGAACCCACAGGGGCTCCTGAAGCTTTCTTT; CDR3aa: CATEPTGAPEAFF
v_gene: TRBV6-6; d_gene: .; abundance: many; j_gene: TRBJ2-1; CDR3nt: TGTGCCAGCAGTTTGTCGCGGTATTGGGAGCAGTTCTTC; CDR3aa: CASSLSRYWEQFF
v_gene: TRBV7-2; d_gene: .; abundance: many; j_gene: TRBJ2-7; CDR3nt: TGTGCCAGCAGCTTAGCCCGAGGGGGGCACGAGCAGTACTTC; CDR3aa: CASSLARGGHEQYF
v_gene: TRBV7-8; d_gene: .; abundance: many; j_gene: TRBJ1-6; CDR3nt: TGTGCCAGCAGCCTTCCTGACCAAGGAGACATCCAAAATTCACCCCTCCACTTT; CDR3aa: CASSLPDQGDIQNSPLHF
v_gene: TRBV6-2/TRBV6-3; d_gene: .; abundance: .; j_gene: TRBJ2-3; CDR3nt: TGTGCCAGTTTGACGGGTACTAGCACAGATACGCAGTATTTT; CDR3aa: CASLTGTSTDTQYF
v_gene: TRBV2; d_gene: .; abundance: many; j_gene: TRBJ1-1; CDR3nt: TGTGCCAGCTCCCCCATACAGGGGAACACTGAAGCTTTCTTT; CDR3aa: CASSPIQGNTEAFF
v_gene: TRBV6-2/TRBV6-3; d_gene: .; abundance: few; j_gene: TRBJ2-6; CDR3nt: TGTGCCAGCAGTTTAGACATTGTCTCTGGGGCCAACGTCCTGACTTTC; CDR3aa: CASSLDIVSGANVLTF
v_gene: TRBV27; d_gene: .; abundance: .; j_gene: TRBJ2-3; CDR3nt: TGTGCCAGCAGACCCTTCGCTCGGGATACGCAGTATTTT; CDR3aa: CASRPFARDTQYF
v_gene: TRBV7-2; d_gene: .; abundance: .; j_gene: TRBJ2-3; CDR3nt: TGTGCCAGCAGCTTAGCGCCCGGTCAATGGCAGTATTTT; CDR3aa: CASSLAPGQWQYF
v_gene: TRBV27; d_gene: .; abundance: many; j_gene: TRBJ2-3; CDR3nt: TGTGCCAGCAGTACTCTATTACACACAGATACGCAGTATTTT; CDR3aa: CASSTLLHTDTQYF
v_gene: TRBV28; d_gene: .; abundance: many; j_gene: TRBJ2-1; CDR3nt: TGTGCCAGCACGGGGGCCGAGCAGTTCTTC; CDR3aa: CASTGAEQFF